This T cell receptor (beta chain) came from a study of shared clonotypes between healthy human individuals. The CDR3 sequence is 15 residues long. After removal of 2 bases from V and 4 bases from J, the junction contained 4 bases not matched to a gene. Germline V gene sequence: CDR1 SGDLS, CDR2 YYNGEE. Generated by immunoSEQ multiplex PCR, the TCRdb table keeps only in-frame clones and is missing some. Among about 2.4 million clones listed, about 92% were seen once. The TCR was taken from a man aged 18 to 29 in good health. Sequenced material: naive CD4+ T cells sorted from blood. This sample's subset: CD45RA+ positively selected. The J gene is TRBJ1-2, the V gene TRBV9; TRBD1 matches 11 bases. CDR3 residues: CASSVPGTGGYGYTF. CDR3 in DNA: TGTGCCAGCAGCGTGCCCGGGACAGGGGGCTATGGCTACACCTTC.